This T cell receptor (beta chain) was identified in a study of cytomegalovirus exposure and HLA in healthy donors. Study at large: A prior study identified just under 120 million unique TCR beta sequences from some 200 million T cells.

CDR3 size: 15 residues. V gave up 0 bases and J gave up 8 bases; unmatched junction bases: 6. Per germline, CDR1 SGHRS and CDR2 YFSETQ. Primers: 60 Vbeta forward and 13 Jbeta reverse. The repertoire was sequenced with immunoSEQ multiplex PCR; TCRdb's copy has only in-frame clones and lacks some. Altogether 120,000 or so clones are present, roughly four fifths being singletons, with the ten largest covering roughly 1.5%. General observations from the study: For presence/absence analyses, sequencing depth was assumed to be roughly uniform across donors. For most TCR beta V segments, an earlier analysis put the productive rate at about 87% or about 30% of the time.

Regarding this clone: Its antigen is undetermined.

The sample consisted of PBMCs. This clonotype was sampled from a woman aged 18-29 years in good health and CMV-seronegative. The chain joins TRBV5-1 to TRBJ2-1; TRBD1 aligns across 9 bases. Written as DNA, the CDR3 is TGCGCCAGCAGCTTGGCGGGACAGGGAATAGATGAGCAGTTCTTC. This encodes CASSLAGQGIDEQFF.